This entry lists 21 T cell receptor beta chains sequenced from one sample in a study of vaccination effects on CD4 cells after COVID-19. Viral peptide pools were used in the ViraFEST assay to expand antigen-specific CD4+ T cells, and sequencing came afterward. The culture ran for approximately 11 days before CD4+ T cells were isolated. All participants had two doses of either the BNT162b2 or mRNA-1273 vaccine. Only in-frame clones appear in the TCRdb table, and some are missing; sequencing was by immunoSEQ multiplex PCR. Here the sample spans 20,000 to 25,000 clones, approximately 80% being singletons. These receptors are not linked to any known antigen. This sample comprised CD4+ T cells from PBMCs cultured with SARS-CoV-2 spike peptides, obtained after COVID-19 vaccination. These TCRs come from a human donor who received a COVID-19 vaccine. Some clones in this sample may be carry-over from other donors' samples.

The chain is built from TRBV5-1 and TRBJ1-5, with TRBD1 as a possible D gene (5 bases). The CDR3 has 14 residues. The germline V gene has CDR1 SGHRS and CDR2 YFSETQ. V lost 3 bases, J lost 6 bases, and 13 bases lay in between. The CDR3, as DNA: TGCGCCAGCAGCTCCCAGGCGGGGGGTCAGCCCCAGCATTTT. This sequence encodes CASSSQAGGQPQHF.

The J gene is TRBJ1-3, the V gene TRBV12-3 or TRBV12-4, with D unclear. CDR3 length: 12 residues. V lost 0 bases to trimming and J lost 9 bases, with 6 bases between them. CDR3 DNA sequence: TGTGCCAGCAGTTTAGCGTCCAGCACCATATATTTT. This encodes CASSLASSTIYF.

This CDR3 reads CAWSVQENIQYF. In DNA form, the CDR3 reads TGTGCCTGGAGTGTACAGGAAAACATTCAGTACTTC. The J gene is TRBJ2-4, the V gene TRBV30; TRBD1 is a possible D gene (5 bases). Germline CDR1 GTSNPN, CDR2 SVGIG (reference sequence). The CDR3 has 12 amino acids. V lost 0 bases to trimming and J lost 5 bases, with 5 bases between them.

The chain recombines TRBV6-5 with TRBJ2-5, with TRBD2 identical over 12 bases. CDR1 and CDR2 from the germline V gene are MNHEY and SVGAGI. The junction had 6 bases not matched to a gene; V was cut back by 5 bases and J by 5 bases. This CDR3 is 15 amino acids long. CDR3 in DNA: TGTGCCAGCAGTCAGCTAGCGGGGGGGCTGGAGACCCAGTACTTC. As protein: CASSQLAGGLETQYF.

J is TRBJ1-6 and V is TRBV5-1; the match to TRBD1 covers 10 bases. Germline loops: CDR1 SGHRS, CDR2 YFSETQ. V shed 2 bases and J 9 bases; nucleotides not matched to a gene: 8. The CDR3 has 16 amino acids. CDR3 amino acids: CASSLGQGEIISPLHF. The CDR3 nucleotides read TGCGCCAGCAGCTTAGGACAGGGGGAAATAATTTCACCCCTCCACTTT.

The rearrangement uses TRBV30 and TRBJ2-2; 9 nucleotides line up with TRBD1. The CDR3 sequence is 13 residues long. The V and J ends lost 3 bases and 7 bases, in that order; junction bases with no gene match: 3. Germline V lookup: CDR1 GTSNPN, CDR2 SVGIG (reference sequence). CDR3: CAWRGQGYGELFF. DNA of the CDR3: TGTGCCTGGAGAGGACAGGGGTACGGGGAGCTGTTTTTT.

This chain uses TRBV18 with TRBJ1-1; a weak D match, TRBD1 (5 bases). Germline CDR1 reads KGHSH; CDR2 reads LQKENI. The CDR3 consists of 14 residues. V was trimmed by 3 bases and J by 0 bases, leaving 8 bases between them. CDR3 nucleotides: TGTGCCAGCTCACCCGGACATTTGAACACTGAAGCTTTCTTT. It is translated as CASSPGHLNTEAFF.

This chain uses TRBV5-1 with TRBJ1-2, with 7 bases that match TRBD1. The J segment lost 3 bases and the V segment lost 0 bases, leaving 8 bases of the junction unmatched. Germline V CDR1 and CDR2: SGHRS, YFSETQ. The CDR3 is 16 amino acids. CDR3 in DNA: TGCGCCAGCAGCTTGGATGGGACAGTCCCCGACTATGGCTACACCTTC. The encoded protein is CASSLDGTVPDYGYTF. Full variable domain (missing parts from reference TRBV5-1 and TRBJ1-2): KAGVTQTPRYLIKTRGQQVTLSCSPISGHRSVSWYQQTPGQGLQFLFEYFSETQRNKGNFPGRFSGRQFSNSRSEMNVSTLELGDSALYLCASSLDGTVPDYGYTFGSGTRLTVV.

The count of this clone is one. The chain has TRBV6-1 and TRBJ1-6; TRBD1 matches at 7 bases. Germline lookup yields CDR1 MNHNS and CDR2 SASEGT. The CDR3 is 17 residues long. Trimming at V came to 1 base and at J to 2 bases, leaving 5 bases not matched to a gene. Written as DNA, the CDR3 is TGTGCCAGCAGTGAAGTCGCAGGGGGGCCCTATAATTCACCCCTCCACTTT. Its protein product is CASSEVAGGPYNSPLHF.

The V and J genes are TRBV6-1 and TRBJ1-4; tentatively, D is TRBD1 (5 bases). Trimming stripped 3 bases from V and 10 bases from J, with 15 bases between. The germline V gene encodes CDR1 MNHNS and CDR2 SASEGT. This CDR3 comprises 14 residues. The DNA for the CDR3 is TGTGCCAGCAGTGAGTTAAGGGGCATGGGAAAACTGTTTTTT. Protein sequence: CASSELRGMGKLFF.

The chain is built from TRBV4-1 and TRBJ1-5; D is possibly TRBD1 (5 bases). This CDR3 is 15 amino acids long. Trimming left V 0 bases short and J 3 bases short, with 9 bases between. Per germline, CDR1 MGHRA and CDR2 YSYEKL. CDR3 loop: CASSQDRVNNQPQHF. The CDR3, as DNA: TGCGCCAGCAGCCAAGACAGGGTTAACAATCAGCCCCAGCATTTT.

As regards this clone: Different DNA sequences within this sample yield the same CDR3. The CDR3 nucleotides read TGTGCCAGCACTTTCCCAGGGGGGGAAACCCAGTACTTC. It is translated as CASTFPGGETQYF. The chain carries TRBV6-5 and TRBJ2-5; the D gene could be TRBD1 or TRBD2 (7 bases each). Germline V gene lookup returns CDR1 MNHEY and CDR2 SVGAGI. This CDR3 has 13 amino acids. Deletions cut 7 bases from V and 8 bases from J, with 17 bases between.

The rearrangement links TRBV3-1 (or the pseudogene TRBV3-2) to TRBJ2-7, with a possible D match to TRBD1 (5 bases). Trimming shortened V by 3 bases and J by 6 bases, and 9 bases separated the two germline ends. The CDR3 extends over 12 amino acids. The germline gives CDR1 LGHDT, CDR2 YNNKEL (reference sequence). The CDR3 region is CASSQGLGEQYV. The CDR3 nucleotides are TGTGCCAGCAGCCAGGGGCTGGGCGAGCAGTACGTC.

The chain recombines TRBV6-5 with TRBJ1-1; D gene uncertain. Germline-derived CDR1 and CDR2 are MNHEY and SVGAGI. V was shortened by 0 bases and J by 0 bases, with 8 bases between the two germline ends. This CDR3 region has 15 residues. In DNA form, the CDR3 reads TGTGCCAGCAGTTACTCGTGGACGGTGAACACTGAAGCTTTCTTT. This codes for CASSYSWTVNTEAFF.

The chain couples TRBV2 to TRBJ1-2; no clear D. Trimming took off 5 bases at V and 8 bases at J, with 12 bases between the two ends. This CDR3 comprises 12 residues. Germline assignment: CDR1 SNHLY and CDR2 FYNNEI. CDR3 loop: CASSFGVFGYTF. DNA for the CDR3: TGTGCCAGCAGTTTTGGGGTTTTCGGCTACACCTTC.

The chain couples TRBV24-1 to TRBJ2-1; D possibly uses TRBD1 or TRBD2 (6 bases each). Trimming cost V 2 bases and J 0 bases, with 13 bases left between them. The germline V gene has CDR1 KGHDR and CDR2 SFDVKD. The length of the CDR3 is 17 residues. The CDR3 reads CATSDSLGGSSYNEQFF. The CDR3 nucleotides are TGTGCCACCAGTGATTCTCTAGGGGGGAGCTCCTACAATGAGCAGTTCTTC.

This clone was detected only a few times. The chain carries TRBV2 and TRBJ2-7; D may be TRBD2 (6 bases). V lost 9 bases and J 0 bases, leaving 12 bases between the germline ends. CDR1 and CDR2 (germline): SNHLY, FYNNEI. The CDR3 totals 13 residues. The DNA for the CDR3 is TGTGCCAGTCGGAGGGAGGTCTCCTACGAGCAGTACGTC. It encodes CASRREVSYEQYV.

This clone was detected once. The J gene is TRBJ1-5, the V gene TRBV5-6; D gene unclear. V shed 0 bases and J shed 1 base, with 2 bases lying between them. This CDR3 has 13 amino acids. Germline V lookup: CDR1 SGHDT, CDR2 YYEEEE. The CDR3 is CASSLGSNQPQHF. CDR3 coding DNA: TGTGCCAGCAGCTTGGGAAGCAATCAGCCCCAGCATTTT.

J is TRBJ2-5 and V is TRBV19; TRBD2 might be the D (5 bases). CDR3 size: 16 residues. CDR1 LNHDA and CDR2 SQIVND come from the germline V gene (reference sequence). V lost 6 bases, J lost 7 bases, and 24 bases lay in between. The CDR3 coding sequence is TGTGCCAGTAGCCAACCGATGGGGAGTACCCGAGGGACCCAGTACTTC. It is translated as CASSQPMGSTRGTQYF.

The V call is TRBV7-2, the J call TRBJ2-1; 7 positions agree with TRBD1. Unmatched junction bases numbered 3, after V lost 5 bases and J lost 2 bases. The CDR3 has 14 amino acids. The germline gives CDR1 SGHTA, CDR2 FQGNSA. CDR3 sequence reads: CASSLTGAYNEQFF. CDR3 nucleotide sequence: TGTGCCAGCAGCCTTACAGGGGCCTACAATGAGCAGTTCTTC. The variable domain in full, completed from reference TRBV7-2 and TRBJ2-1, reads GAGVSQSPSNKVTEKGKDVELRCDPISGHTALYWYRQSLGQGLEFLIYFQGNSAPDKSGLPSDRFSAERTGGSVSTLTIQRTQQEDSAVYLCASSLTGAYNEQFFGPGTRLTVL.

The rearrangement uses TRBV5-6 and TRBJ1-6, with a weak D call TRBD1 (5 bases). The CDR3 is 14 residues long. Trimming cost V 4 bases and J 7 bases, with 12 bases left between them. CDR1 is SGHDT and CDR2 is YYEEEE in the germline V gene. The DNA of the CDR3 is TGTGCCAGCAGCCCGCCTGGGGGAAATTCACCCCTCCACTTT. It translates to CASSPPGGNSPLHF.